One and the same sample provided the 5 T cell receptor beta chains below, sequenced in a study of Graves' ophthalmopathy and Graves' hyperthyroidism. RNA served as the template for amplifying TCR beta CDR3 regions. RT-PCR was first run with HTBI primers, then multiplex PCR in a second round. A single record per CDR3 protein comes from TCRdb applying MiXCR to the multiplex PCR reads. The data contain some 1.1 million distinct CDR3 sequences, about two fifths of them singletons. The sequenced material came from peripheral blood or thyroid tissue (not recorded which). The receptors shown here come from an adult man with Graves' hyperthyroidism.

This clonotype was observed at least ten times. CDR3 sequence: CSEQRGVGETQYF. CDR3 DNA: TGCAGTGAGCAGCGGGGGGTGGGAGAGACCCAGTACTTC. The chain combines TRBV20-1 with TRBJ2-5; 9 bases are shared with TRBD2. V lost 7 bases and J lost 4; bases outside the gene matches: 7. This CDR3 spans 13 amino acids. The germline gives CDR1 DFQATT, CDR2 SNEGSKA (reference sequence).

The chain joins TRBV7-8 to TRBJ2-7, with TRBD1 matching 12 bases. Germline V gives CDR1 SGHVS, CDR2 FQNEAQ. This CDR3 has 14 amino acids. Trimming at V came to 5 bases and at J to 7 bases, leaving 6 bases not matched to a gene. For the CDR3, the DNA is TGTGCCAGCAGCCCGGGACAGGGGGCCCAAGAGCAGTACTTC. This translates into CASSPGQGAQEQYF. Full variable domain (outside the CDR3, taken from reference TRBV7-8 and TRBJ2-7): GAGVSQSPRYKVAKRGQDVALRCDPISGHVSLFWYQQALGQGPEFLTYFQNEAQLDKSGLPSDRFFAERPEGSVSTLKIQRTQQEDSAVYLCASSPGQGAQEQYFGPGTRLTVT.

The chain uses TRBV14 and TRBJ2-5, with 8 nucleotides matching TRBD2. The germline CDR1 and CDR2 sequences are SGHDN and FVKESK. This CDR3 is 17 amino acids long. The V gene end was trimmed by 4 bases and the J gene end by 1 base; junction bases not matched to a gene: 11. The CDR3 DNA sequence: TGTGCCAGCAGCCCCCCCGGACTAGCCTTACGCCAAGAGACCCAGTACTTC. Residues: CASSPPGLALRQETQYF.

This chain links TRBV7-9 with TRBJ1-1; D is unclear. The CDR3 is 11 residues long. CDR1 SEHNR and CDR2 FQNEAQ come from the germline V gene (reference sequence). Between the trimmed V and J ends, which lost 11 bases and 4 bases, there was a span of 11 bases. The CDR3 here is CAGRASTEAFF. CDR3 in DNA: TGTGCCGGCCGGGCGTCCACTGAAGCTTTCTTT.

This clonotype was counted many times. The chain couples TRBV2 to TRBJ2-7; D unclear. The CDR3 is made up of 12 amino acids. Germline CDR1 reads SNHLY; CDR2 reads FYNNEI. The V and J ends lost 10 bases and 2 bases respectively, with 12 bases between them. The CDR3 here is CAIGDKTYEQYF. Here the CDR3 DNA reads TGTGCCATCGGAGACAAAACCTACGAGCAGTACTTC.